The 2 T cell receptor beta chains in this list originate from one sample, sequenced in a study of regulatory T cells in long-lasting Graves disease. Noted time point: newly diagnosed GD, antithyroid drugs for less than 3 months. PBMCs provided the RNA from which the TCR library was made. The authors built TCR beta libraries using iRepertoire HTBI primers and Arm-PCR of CDR3 regions. Each CDR3 protein is one row after TCRdb ran MiXCR on the multiplex PCR reads. The repertoire holds about 540,000 distinct CDR3 sequences, roughly 13% seen once, with 8.5% to 10% in the top ten. These same records also appear under a second study, on T cells in Graves' hyperthyroidism and ophthalmopathy.

Source: peripheral blood mononuclear cells (PBMCs), taken at new diagnosis, from a patient treated with antithyroid drugs. All receptors come from a man aged 25 to 40 with Graves disease.

This clonotype was detected ten times or more. The chain recombines TRBV6-2 or TRBV6-3 with TRBJ2-7, with D possibly TRBD2 on 6 matching bases. Germline V gene lookup returns CDR1 MNHEY and CDR2 SVGEGT. The CDR3 totals 16 residues. V dropped 0 bases and J dropped 3 bases, with 15 bases sitting between them. The CDR3 here is CASSYSQTSPHYEQYF. The CDR3 nucleotides are TGTGCCAGCAGTTACTCCCAAACTAGCCCTCACTACGAGCAGTACTTC.

Of note for this clonotype: A much larger clone lies a single base off, so this may be a read error. As DNA, the CDR3 is TGCAGCGTTGAATTCCAGGAGAGGTCCACAGATACGCAGTATTTT. Its translation is CSVEFQERSTDTQYF. The chain joins TRBV29-1 to TRBJ2-3; unclear D gene. The CDR3 runs 15 residues. V was cut by 2 bases and J by 2 bases, with 14 bases left in between. Germline CDR1 reads SQVTM; CDR2 reads ANQGSEA.